Listed here are 21 T cell receptor beta chains from one sample, sequenced in a study of technical replicates of blood from four donors. Data came from immunoSEQ multiplex PCR; TCRdb stores just in-frame clones and leaves some out. The sample contains 80,000 to 95,000 clones, 90% to 97% of which appear only once. Material: T cells isolated from PBMCs. The source is a human donor in good health.

The gene calls are TRBV19 and TRBJ1-5; tentative D call: TRBD1 (5 bases). The CDR3 spans 18 residues. Trimming removed 2 bases from V and 0 bases from J, with 17 bases in between. CDR1 and CDR2 from the germline V gene are LNHDA and SQIVND (reference sequence). The CDR3 DNA sequence: TGTGCCAGTAGTATAATGTCAGCCAGGGAACCTAGCAATCAGCCCCAGCATTTT. Protein: CASSIMSAREPSNQPQHF.

The gene calls are TRBV27 and TRBJ1-5; D perhaps matches TRBD1 (5 bases). Deletions cut 1 base from V and 1 base from J, with 17 bases between. CDR1 is MNHEY, CDR2 SMNVEV, per germline (reference sequence). The CDR3 spans 18 residues. As DNA, the CDR3 is TGTGCCAGCAGTTTATTTTTCGGGGGGGAAATGAGCAATCAGCCCCAGCATTTT. It yields the protein CASSLFFGGEMSNQPQHF.

This sequence joins TRBV29-1 and TRBJ2-1; 9 nucleotides line up with TRBD2. Germline V gives CDR1 SQVTM, CDR2 ANQGSEA. J lost 3 bases, V lost 3 bases, and 21 bases had no gene match. The CDR3 extends over 20 amino acids. The CDR3 coding sequence is TGCAGCGTTGATGAGGGAGGGCCACTAAATGTAGCGGGAGTCTACAATGAGCAGTTCTTC. It codes for CSVDEGGPLNVAGVYNEQFF.

The V call is TRBV7-9, the J call TRBJ2-5, with D possibly being TRBD1 (6 bases). The V end was cut by 5 bases, the J end by 4 bases, with 14 bases between. Per germline, CDR1 SEHNR and CDR2 FQNEAQ (reference sequence). The CDR3 consists of 14 residues. In DNA form, the CDR3 reads TGTGCCAGCAGCCGAACAGGGCCGGCAGAGACCCAGTACTTC. This translates into CASSRTGPAETQYF.

The rearrangement uses TRBV10-3 and TRBJ1-2, with 9 bases identical to TRBD1. Germline V gene lookup returns CDR1 ENHRY and CDR2 SYGVKD. CDR3 length: 14 amino acids. V was pared by 0 bases and J by 4 bases, with 0 bases of the junction left unmatched. CDR3 in amino acids: CAISESDRGYGYTF. The CDR3 region has the DNA TGTGCCATCAGTGAGTCGGACAGGGGCTATGGCTACACCTTC.

This chain connects TRBV28 to TRBJ1-4; possibly TRBD1 for D (5 bases). V shed 5 bases and J shed 5 bases, with 18 bases lying between them. Germline-derived CDR1 and CDR2 are MDHEN and SYDVKM. The CDR3 covers 16 residues. The CDR3 DNA reads TGTGCCAGCAGTCCCAAGACTGAAGGACAAAATGAAAAACTGTTTTTT. Its protein product is CASSPKTEGQNEKLFF.

The rearrangement links TRBV9 to TRBJ2-7, with 7 bases identical to TRBD1. In germline, CDR1 is SGDLS, CDR2 YYNGEE. J gave up 0 bases and V 3 bases, and 15 bases lay outside the gene matches. The CDR3 contains 18 residues. The CDR3 region has the DNA TGTGCCAGCAGCGAGCGCCCCACAGGGGCACTAAACTCCTACGAGCAGTACTTC. Protein product: CASSERPTGALNSYEQYF.

This sequence joins TRBV7-3 and TRBJ2-5; weak D call: TRBD2 (6 bases). The germline gives CDR1 SGHTA, CDR2 FQGTGA. Trimming removed 10 bases at V and 2 bases at J, with 17 bases between. The CDR3 runs 14 residues. The CDR3 spells CATSAGQGQETQYF. The CDR3 region has the DNA TGTGCCACATCGGCGGGGCAGGGACAAGAGACCCAGTACTTC. Based on the CDR3 plus reference TRBV7-3 and TRBJ2-5, the full variable domain is GAGVSQTPSNKVTEKGKYVELRCDPISGHTALYWYRQSLGQGPEFLIYFQGTGAADDSGLPNDRFFAVRPEGSVSTLKIQRTERGDSAVYLCATSAGQGQETQYFGPGTRLLVL.

The chain couples TRBV7-3 to TRBJ1-1; D unresolved. V was clipped by 3 bases and J by 0 bases, with 5 bases between them. Germline lookup yields CDR1 SGHTA and CDR2 FQGTGA. The CDR3 sequence is 13 residues long. The CDR3 here is CASSFSVNTEAFF. The CDR3 coding sequence is TGTGCCAGCAGCTTTTCAGTGAACACTGAAGCTTTCTTT.

The V call is TRBV5-5, the J call TRBJ2-7, with 7 positions matching TRBD1. Per germline, CDR1 SGHKS and CDR2 YYEKEE (reference sequence). Trimming took 2 bases from V and 2 from J; bases not matched to a gene: 4. The CDR3 has 14 residues. Here the CDR3 reads CASSFGTETYEQYF. For the CDR3, the DNA is TGTGCCAGCAGCTTTGGGACAGAGACCTACGAGCAGTACTTC.

The chain uses TRBV5-1 and TRBJ1-3, with 9 bases that match TRBD1. Trimming removed 6 bases from V and 5 bases from J; junction bases left unmatched: 9. The CDR3 has 15 amino acids. Germline CDR1 SGHRS, CDR2 YFSETQ. The DNA for the CDR3 is TGCGCCAGCACAACGGGACAGGGCTATCGAAACACCATATATTTT. Amino acids: CASTTGQGYRNTIYF.

The rearrangement links TRBV5-1 to TRBJ2-3; D perhaps matches TRBD1 (6 bases). V gave up 1 base and J gave up 3 bases, with 9 bases separating them. Germline lookup yields CDR1 SGHRS and CDR2 YFSETQ. CDR3 length equals 14 residues. CDR3 DNA sequence: TGCGCCAGCAGCTTGACCGGACAGACAGATACGCAGTATTTT. This encodes CASSLTGQTDTQYF.

The chain links TRBV7-3 to TRBJ1-1; weak D call: TRBD1 (5 bases). The germline gives CDR1 SGHTA, CDR2 FQGTGA. The CDR3 sequence is 15 residues long. Trimming cost V 5 bases and J 5 bases, with 18 bases left between them. CDR3 protein: CASSPSGLSGTEAFF. The CDR3 DNA sequence: TGTGCCAGCAGCCCCTCGGGACTGTCTGGAACTGAAGCTTTCTTT.

The chain recombines TRBV7-9 with TRBJ1-2; D gene uncertain. Germline V gene data show CDR1 as SEHNR and CDR2 as FQNEAQ (reference sequence). The CDR3 covers 12 residues. Trimming cost V 0 bases and J 14 bases, with 13 bases left between them. The CDR3 spells CASSLAPRDLTF. CDR3 nucleotide sequence: TGTGCCAGCAGCTTAGCTCCTCGGGATTTAACCTTC.

J is TRBJ2-5 and V is TRBV4-1; TRBD2 matches 8 bases. Losses at the gene ends were 8 bases for V and 4 bases for J; bases not matched to a gene: 6. The CDR3 runs to 13 residues. CDR1 and CDR2 from the germline V gene are MGHRA and YSYEKL. The CDR3: CASSRTSRETQYF. The CDR3 DNA reads as TGCGCCAGCTCTAGGACTAGCCGAGAGACCCAGTACTTC.

The chain is built from TRBV19 and TRBJ2-7, with 8 bases identical to TRBD1. Germline values: CDR1 LNHDA, CDR2 SQIVND (reference sequence). CDR3 length equals 16 residues. V was pared by 7 bases and J by 6 bases, with 17 bases of the junction left unmatched. The DNA of the CDR3 is TGTGCCAGTAATCAGGTAACCGGGACAGGATCAAGCGAGCAGTACTTC. Its translation: CASNQVTGTGSSEQYF.

The CDR3 here is CASRLERDSYEQYF. The CDR3 nucleotides read TGTGCCAGCAGGTTAGAACGGGACTCCTACGAGCAGTACTTC. The genes are TRBV6-1 and TRBJ2-7; TRBD2 might be the D (5 bases). V gave up 6 bases and J gave up 0 bases, with 12 bases separating them. The V gene's germline CDR1 is MNHNS and CDR2 SASEGT. The CDR3 sequence is 14 residues long.

The chain recombines TRBV15 with TRBJ1-1; TRBD1 might be the D (5 bases). With 5 bases removed from V and 5 bases from J, the gap between germline ends came to 12 bases. This CDR3 contains 13 residues. The V gene's germline CDR1 is LNHNV and CDR2 YYDKDF (reference sequence). CDR3 in amino acids: CATSGIRGTEAFF. The CDR3 DNA follows: TGTGCCACCAGCGGAATAAGGGGTACTGAAGCTTTCTTT.

This sequence joins TRBV10-1 and TRBJ1-1; TRBD1 is a possible D gene (5 bases). Germline lookup yields CDR1 WNHNN and CDR2 SYGVQD (reference sequence). The ends were cut back, 3 bases at V and 1 base at J, with 15 bases in the middle. The length of the CDR3 is 16 residues. As DNA, the CDR3 is TGCGCCAGCAGTGATGGTGCAGGGTCCTCGAACACTGAAGCTTTCTTT. Its protein product is CASSDGAGSSNTEAFF.

The V and J genes are TRBV6-4 and TRBJ2-2; unclear D gene. Germline values: CDR1 MRHNA, CDR2 SNTAGT. This CDR3 is built from 13 residues. Trimming stripped 2 bases from V and 3 bases from J, with 4 bases between. The DNA of the CDR3 is TGTGCCAGCAGTGACAGCGACACCGGGGAGCTGTTTTTT. Its translation: CASSDSDTGELFF.

This chain uses TRBV19 with TRBJ2-7, with TRBD2 matching 7 bases. The CDR3 extends over 17 amino acids. V gave up 0 bases and J gave up 1 base; unmatched junction bases: 9. Germline CDR1 is LNHDA and CDR2 is SQIVND (reference sequence). The CDR3 sequence is CASSIEGRAEPSYEQYF. CDR3 in DNA: TGTGCCAGTAGTATAGAGGGGAGGGCAGAGCCTTCCTACGAGCAGTACTTC. Together with reference TRBV19 and TRBJ2-7, the CDR3 gives the full variable domain: DGGITQSPKYLFRKEGQNVTLSCEQNLNHDAMYWYRQDPGQGLRLIYYSQIVNDFQKGDIAEGYSVSREKKESFPLTVTSAQKNPTAFYLCASSIEGRAEPSYEQYFGPGTRLTVT.